This T cell receptor (beta chain) stems from a study of blood T cell repertoires in COVID-19. Across the whole study: Collection of acute and convalescent COVID-19 samples took place in the United States, Italy and Spain. T cells, B-cell-depleted T cells, or PBMCs provided the cDNA or gDNA that served as material.

Trimming shortened V by 2 bases and J by 0 bases, and 13 bases separated the two germline ends. The CDR3 totals 16 residues. CDR1 is MNHEY, CDR2 SVGAGI, per germline. Per the study methods: Quantification of nucleated cells was approximated via reference gene primer amplification. Profiled with immunoSEQ multiplex PCR; TCRdb holds only in-frame clones, not every one. From that table come the V and J calls and clone size; the DNA was used to work out D and trimming. Here the sample spans some 100,000 clones, around 89% being singletons. V is TRBV6-5 and J is TRBJ1-2; D is perhaps TRBD1 (5 bases). This TCR was sampled from a human donor in a cohort sampled during active COVID-19. Sequencing was done on a sample of peripheral blood. This chain's CDR3 is CASSYGVSGANYGYTF. DNA of the CDR3: TGTGCCAGCAGTTACGGGGTTTCGGGGGCTAACTATGGCTACACCTTC.